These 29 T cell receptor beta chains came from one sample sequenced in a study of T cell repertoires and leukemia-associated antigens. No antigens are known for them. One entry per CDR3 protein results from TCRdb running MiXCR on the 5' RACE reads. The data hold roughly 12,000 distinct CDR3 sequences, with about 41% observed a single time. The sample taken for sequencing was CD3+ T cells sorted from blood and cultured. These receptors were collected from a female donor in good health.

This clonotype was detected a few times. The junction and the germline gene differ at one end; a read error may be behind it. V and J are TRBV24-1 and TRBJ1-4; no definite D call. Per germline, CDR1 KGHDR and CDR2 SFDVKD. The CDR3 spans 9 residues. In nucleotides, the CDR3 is TGTGCAACTAGTGAAAAACTGTTTTTT. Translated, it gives CATSEKLFF.

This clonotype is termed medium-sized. CDR3 bases: TGTGCCAGCAGTGAGGACTTACTGGGAAACATTCAGTACTTC. Its translation: CASSEDLLGNIQYF. This chain uses TRBV6-5 with TRBJ2-4; tentatively, D is TRBD2 (5 bases). With 5 bases removed from V and 6 bases from J, the gap between germline ends came to 14 bases. CDR3 size: 14 residues. Germline V lookup: CDR1 MNHEY, CDR2 SVGAGI.

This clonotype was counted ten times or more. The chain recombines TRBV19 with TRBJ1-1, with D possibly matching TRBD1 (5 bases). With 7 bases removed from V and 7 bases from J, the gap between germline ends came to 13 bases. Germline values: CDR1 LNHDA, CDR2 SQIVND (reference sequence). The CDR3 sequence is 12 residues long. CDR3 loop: CASTYGADEAFF. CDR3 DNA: TGTGCCAGTACCTACGGGGCAGATGAAGCTTTCTTT.

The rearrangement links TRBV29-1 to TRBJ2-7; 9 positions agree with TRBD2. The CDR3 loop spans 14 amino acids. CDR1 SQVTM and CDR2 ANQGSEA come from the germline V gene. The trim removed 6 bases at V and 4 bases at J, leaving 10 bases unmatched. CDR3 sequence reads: CSVLAASGTYEQYF. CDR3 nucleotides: TGCAGCGTGTTGGCGGCTAGCGGGACATACGAGCAGTACTTC.

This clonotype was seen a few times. The CDR3 loop is CSVGEGGSKHNEQFF. DNA for the CDR3: TGCAGCGTTGGAGAGGGTGGCAGCAAACACAATGAGCAGTTCTTC. V is TRBV29-1 and J is TRBJ2-1, with D perhaps matching TRBD2 (5 bases). Per germline, CDR1 SQVTM and CDR2 ANQGSEA. The V end was cut by 4 bases, the J end by 5 bases, with 18 bases between. This CDR3 is built from 15 residues.

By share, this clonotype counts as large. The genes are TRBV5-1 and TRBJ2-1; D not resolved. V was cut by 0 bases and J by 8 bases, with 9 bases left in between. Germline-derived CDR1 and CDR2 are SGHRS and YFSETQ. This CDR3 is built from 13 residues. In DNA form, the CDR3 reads TGCGCCAGCAGCTTGGCGCCCCGGTATGAGCAGTTCTTC. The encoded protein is CASSLAPRYEQFF.

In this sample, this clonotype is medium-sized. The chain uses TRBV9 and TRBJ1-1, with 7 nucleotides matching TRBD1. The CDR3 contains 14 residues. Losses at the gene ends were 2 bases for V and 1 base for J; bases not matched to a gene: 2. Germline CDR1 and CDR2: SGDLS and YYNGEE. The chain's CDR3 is CASSVRTGNTEAFF. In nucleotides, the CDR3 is TGTGCCAGCAGCGTGCGGACAGGGAACACTGAAGCTTTCTTT.

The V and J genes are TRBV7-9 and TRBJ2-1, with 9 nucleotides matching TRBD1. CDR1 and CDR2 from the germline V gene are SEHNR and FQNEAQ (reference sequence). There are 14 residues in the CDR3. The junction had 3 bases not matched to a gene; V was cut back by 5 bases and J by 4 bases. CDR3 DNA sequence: TGTGCCAGCAGCGGGACAGGGTTTTACAATGAGCAGTTCTTC. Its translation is CASSGTGFYNEQFF.

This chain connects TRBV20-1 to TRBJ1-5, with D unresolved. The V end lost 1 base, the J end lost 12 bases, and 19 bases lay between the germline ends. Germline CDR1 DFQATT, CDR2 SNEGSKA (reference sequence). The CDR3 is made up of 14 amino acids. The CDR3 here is CSARVGFANRLQHF. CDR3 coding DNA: TGCAGTGCTAGAGTGGGTTTTGCGAATCGGCTCCAGCATTTT.

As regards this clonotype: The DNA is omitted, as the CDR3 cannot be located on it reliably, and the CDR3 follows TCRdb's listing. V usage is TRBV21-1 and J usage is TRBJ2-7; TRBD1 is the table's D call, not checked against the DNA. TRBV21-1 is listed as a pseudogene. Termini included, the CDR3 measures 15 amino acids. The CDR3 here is CASSKVGTGIYEQHF.

In DNA, the CDR3 is TGTGCCAGCCAGGCGCTAGCGGGAGGGCCGGTCTTTGAGACCCAGTACTTC. Its protein is CASQALAGGPVFETQYF. The chain joins TRBV27 to TRBJ2-5; 12 nucleotides align to TRBD2. The CDR3 sequence is 17 residues long. Germline CDR1 is MNHEY and CDR2 is SMNVEV (reference sequence). J was trimmed by 5 bases and V by 8 bases; bases with no gene match: 15.

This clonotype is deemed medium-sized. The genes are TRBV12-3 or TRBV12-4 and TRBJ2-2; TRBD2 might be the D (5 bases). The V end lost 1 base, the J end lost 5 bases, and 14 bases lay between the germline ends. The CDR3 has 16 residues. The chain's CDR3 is CASSLVLREGTGELFF. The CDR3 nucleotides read TGTGCCAGCAGTTTAGTACTCCGTGAGGGAACCGGGGAGCTGTTTTTT.

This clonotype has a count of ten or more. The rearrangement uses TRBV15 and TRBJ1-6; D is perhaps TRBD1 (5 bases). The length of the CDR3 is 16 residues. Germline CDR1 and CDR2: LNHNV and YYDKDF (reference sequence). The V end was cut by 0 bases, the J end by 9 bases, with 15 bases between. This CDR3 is CATSRDLGLSGSPLHF. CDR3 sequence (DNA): TGTGCCACCAGCAGAGACCTGGGACTTAGTGGTTCACCCCTCCACTTT.

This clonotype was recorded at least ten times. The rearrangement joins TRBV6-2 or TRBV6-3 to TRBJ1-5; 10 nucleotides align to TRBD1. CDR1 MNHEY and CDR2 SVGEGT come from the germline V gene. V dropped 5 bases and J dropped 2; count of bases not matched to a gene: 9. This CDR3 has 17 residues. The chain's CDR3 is CASSIRTGGFGNQPQHF. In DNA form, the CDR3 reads TGTGCCAGCAGTATCCGGACAGGGGGGTTCGGCAATCAGCCCCAGCATTTT.

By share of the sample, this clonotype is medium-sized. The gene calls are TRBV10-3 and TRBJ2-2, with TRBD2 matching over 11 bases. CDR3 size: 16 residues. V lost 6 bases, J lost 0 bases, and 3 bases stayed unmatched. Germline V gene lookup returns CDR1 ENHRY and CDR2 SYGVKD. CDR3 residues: CAIRGLADANTGELFF. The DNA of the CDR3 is TGTGCCATCAGGGGACTAGCGGACGCGAACACCGGGGAGCTGTTTTTT.

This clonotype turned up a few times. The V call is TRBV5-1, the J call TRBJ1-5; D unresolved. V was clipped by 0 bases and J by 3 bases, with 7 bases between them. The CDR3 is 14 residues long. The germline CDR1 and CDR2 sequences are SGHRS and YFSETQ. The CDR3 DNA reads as TGCGCCAGCAGCTTGGGGGGTTACAATCAGCCCCAGCATTTT. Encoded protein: CASSLGGYNQPQHF.

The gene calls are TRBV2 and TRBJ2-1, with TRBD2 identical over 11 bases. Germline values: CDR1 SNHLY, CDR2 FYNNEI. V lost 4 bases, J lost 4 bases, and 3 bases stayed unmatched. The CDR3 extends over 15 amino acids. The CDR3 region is CASSGGTSGYNEQFF. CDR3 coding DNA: TGTGCCAGCAGTGGCGGGACTAGCGGATACAATGAGCAGTTCTTC. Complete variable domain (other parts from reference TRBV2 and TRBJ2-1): EPEVTQTPSHQVTQMGQEVILRCVPISNHLYFYWYRQILGQKVEFLVSFYNNEISEKSEIFDDQFSVERPDGSNFTLKIRSTKLEDSAMYFCASSGGTSGYNEQFFGPGTRLTVL.

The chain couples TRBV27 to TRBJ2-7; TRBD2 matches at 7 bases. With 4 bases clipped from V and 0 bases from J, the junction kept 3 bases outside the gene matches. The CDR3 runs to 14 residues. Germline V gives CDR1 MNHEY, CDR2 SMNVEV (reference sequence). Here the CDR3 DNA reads TGTGCCAGCAGTTCATGGACTAGCTCCTACGAGCAGTACTTC. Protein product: CASSSWTSSYEQYF.

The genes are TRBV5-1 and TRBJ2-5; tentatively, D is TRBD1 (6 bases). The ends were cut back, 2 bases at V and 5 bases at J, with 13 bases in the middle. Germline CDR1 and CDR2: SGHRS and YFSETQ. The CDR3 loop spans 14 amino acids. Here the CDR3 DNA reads TGCGCCAGCAGCTTAGGAATTACAGGGGAGACCCAGTACTTC. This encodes CASSLGITGETQYF.

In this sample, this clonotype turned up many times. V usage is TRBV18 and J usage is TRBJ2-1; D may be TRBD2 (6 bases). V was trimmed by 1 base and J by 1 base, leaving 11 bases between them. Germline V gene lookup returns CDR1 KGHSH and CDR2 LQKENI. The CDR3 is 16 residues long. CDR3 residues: CASSPRTGVSYNEQFF. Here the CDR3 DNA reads TGTGCCAGCTCACCACGGACGGGAGTGTCCTACAATGAGCAGTTCTTC.

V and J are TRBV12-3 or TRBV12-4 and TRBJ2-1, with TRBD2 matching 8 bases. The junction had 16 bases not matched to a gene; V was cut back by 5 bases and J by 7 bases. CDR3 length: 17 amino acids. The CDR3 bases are TGTGCCAGCAGTACCGAATATTTAGCGGGAAACCGGAATGAGCAGTTCTTC. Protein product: CASSTEYLAGNRNEQFF.

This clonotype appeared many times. The CDR3: CASSSTSGRGYNEQFF. CDR3 DNA: TGTGCCAGCAGTTCCACTAGCGGGAGAGGCTACAATGAGCAGTTCTTC. The genes are TRBV6-6 and TRBJ2-1, with TRBD2 matching over 11 bases. Trimming took 4 bases from V and 3 from J; bases not matched to a gene: 5. The CDR3 has 16 amino acids. Germline V gene data show CDR1 as MNHNY and CDR2 as SVGAGI (reference sequence).

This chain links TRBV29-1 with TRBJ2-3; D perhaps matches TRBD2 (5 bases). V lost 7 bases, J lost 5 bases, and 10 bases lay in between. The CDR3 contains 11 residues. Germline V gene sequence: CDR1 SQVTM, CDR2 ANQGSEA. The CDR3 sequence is CSAGYGDTQYF. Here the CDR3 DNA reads TGCAGCGCGGGATATGGAGATACGCAGTATTTT.

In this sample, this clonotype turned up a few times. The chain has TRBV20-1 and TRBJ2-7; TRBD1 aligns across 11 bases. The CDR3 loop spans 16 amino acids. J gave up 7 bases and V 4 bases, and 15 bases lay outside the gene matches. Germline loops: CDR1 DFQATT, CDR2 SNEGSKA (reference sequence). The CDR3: CSANAPPGQGAVEQYF. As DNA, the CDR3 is TGCAGTGCTAATGCCCCACCAGGACAGGGGGCGGTTGAGCAGTACTTC.

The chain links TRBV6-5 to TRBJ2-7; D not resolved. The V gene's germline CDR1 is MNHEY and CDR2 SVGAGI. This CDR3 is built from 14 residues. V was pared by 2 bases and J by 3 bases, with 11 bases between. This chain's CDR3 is CASSYGHTLYEQYF. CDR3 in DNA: TGTGCCAGCAGTTACGGGCATACCCTCTACGAGCAGTACTTC.

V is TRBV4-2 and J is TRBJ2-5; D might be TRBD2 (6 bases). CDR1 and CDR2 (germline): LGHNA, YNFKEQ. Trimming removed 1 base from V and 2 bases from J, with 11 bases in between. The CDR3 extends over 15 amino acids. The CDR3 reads CASSQANAGQETQYF. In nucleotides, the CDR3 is TGTGCCAGCAGCCAAGCCAATGCGGGACAAGAGACCCAGTACTTC.

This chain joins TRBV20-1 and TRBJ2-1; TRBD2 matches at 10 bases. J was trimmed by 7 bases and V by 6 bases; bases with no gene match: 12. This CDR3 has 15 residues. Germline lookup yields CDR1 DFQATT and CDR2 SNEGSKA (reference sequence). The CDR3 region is CSARPLAGELNEQFF. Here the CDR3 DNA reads TGCAGTGCCAGACCTCTAGCGGGAGAATTAAATGAGCAGTTCTTC.

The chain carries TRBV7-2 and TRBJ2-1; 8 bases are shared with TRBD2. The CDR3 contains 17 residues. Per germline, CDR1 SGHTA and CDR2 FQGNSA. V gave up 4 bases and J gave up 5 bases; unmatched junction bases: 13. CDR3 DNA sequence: TGTGCCAGCAGCTCTCGACTGATGGGACTAGGAGACAATGAGCAGTTCTTC. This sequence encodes CASSSRLMGLGDNEQFF.

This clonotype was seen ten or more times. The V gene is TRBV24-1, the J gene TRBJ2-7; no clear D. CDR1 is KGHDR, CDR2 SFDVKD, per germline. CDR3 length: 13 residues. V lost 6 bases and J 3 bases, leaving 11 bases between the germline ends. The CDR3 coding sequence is TGTGCCACCAGTTCGGGTCATCTCTACGAGCAGTACTTC. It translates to CATSSGHLYEQYF.